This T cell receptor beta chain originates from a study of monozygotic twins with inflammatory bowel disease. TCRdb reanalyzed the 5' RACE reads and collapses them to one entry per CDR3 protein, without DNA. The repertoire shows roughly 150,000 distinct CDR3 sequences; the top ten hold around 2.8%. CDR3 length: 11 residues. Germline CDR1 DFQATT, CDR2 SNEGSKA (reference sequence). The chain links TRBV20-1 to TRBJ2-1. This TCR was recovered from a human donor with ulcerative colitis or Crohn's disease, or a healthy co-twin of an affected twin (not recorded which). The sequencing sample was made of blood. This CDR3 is CSASGVSEQFF.